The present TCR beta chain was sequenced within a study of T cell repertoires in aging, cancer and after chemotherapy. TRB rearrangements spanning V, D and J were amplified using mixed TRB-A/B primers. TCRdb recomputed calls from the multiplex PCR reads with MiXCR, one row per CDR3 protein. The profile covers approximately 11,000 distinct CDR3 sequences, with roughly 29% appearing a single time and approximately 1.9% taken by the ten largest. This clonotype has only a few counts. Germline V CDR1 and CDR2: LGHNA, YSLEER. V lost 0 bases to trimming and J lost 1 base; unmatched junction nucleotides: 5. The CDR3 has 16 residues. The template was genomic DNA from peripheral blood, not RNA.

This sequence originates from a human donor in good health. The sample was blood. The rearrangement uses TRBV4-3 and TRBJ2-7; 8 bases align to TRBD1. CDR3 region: CASSQDTGQGSYEQYF. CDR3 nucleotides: TGCGCCAGCAGCCAAGATACAGGACAGGGTTCCTACGAGCAGTACTTC.